Below, 5 T cell receptor beta chains from the same sample are listed, as sequenced in a study of blood T cell repertoires in COVID-19. Assay used: immunoSEQ multiplex PCR; TCRdb lists only in-frame clones, some missing. Here the sample spans about 150,000 clones, 78% being singletons. The sample taken for sequencing was PBMCs or T cells enriched from blood (not recorded which). Source of these receptors: a woman aged 50 to 60 who had recovered from COVID-19.

V usage is TRBV28 and J usage is TRBJ1-2; unclear D gene. Per germline, CDR1 MDHEN and CDR2 SYDVKM. V was pared by 2 bases and J by 2 bases, with 9 bases between. This CDR3 contains 14 residues. The CDR3, as DNA: TGTGCCAGCAGTTTACCGGCAGGCAACTATGGCTACACCTTC. Its protein product is CASSLPAGNYGYTF.

The table lists this clone with a few counts. The chain links TRBV5-1 to TRBJ2-1, with D maybe TRBD2 (5 bases). Germline V gene data show CDR1 as SGHRS and CDR2 as YFSETQ. The CDR3 spans 15 residues. Between the trimmed V and J ends, which lost 0 bases and 0 bases, there was a span of 7 bases. The DNA of the CDR3 is TGCGCCAGCAGCTTGGAACGGGGCTCCTACAATGAGCAGTTCTTC. Residues: CASSLERGSYNEQFF.

The V and J genes are TRBV5-1 and TRBJ1-1, with 8 bases that match TRBD1. The CDR3 runs to 16 residues. The V gene end was trimmed by 5 bases and the J gene end by 0 bases; junction bases not matched to a gene: 9. The germline gives CDR1 SGHRS, CDR2 YFSETQ. The CDR3 reads CASSRVQGAMNTEAFF. CDR3 bases: TGCGCCAGCAGTCGGGTGCAGGGGGCAATGAACACTGAAGCTTTCTTT.

The V and J genes are TRBV7-2 and TRBJ1-4; 8 bases agree with TRBD1. CDR1 and CDR2 from the germline V gene are SGHTA and FQGNSA. V gave up 0 bases and J gave up 8 bases; unmatched junction bases: 5. The CDR3 sequence is 15 residues long. CDR3 protein: CASSLAITGGEKLFF. The CDR3 DNA reads as TGTGCCAGCAGCTTAGCGATAACAGGGGGGGAAAAACTGTTTTTT.

V and J are TRBV10-2 and TRBJ2-3; D is perhaps TRBD1 (6 bases). This CDR3 spans 14 amino acids. Trimming stripped 9 bases from V and 2 bases from J, with 15 bases between. From germline, CDR1 is WSHSY and CDR2 SAAADI. This chain's CDR3 is CASNDGQLTDTQYF. Here the CDR3 DNA reads TGCGCCAGTAACGATGGACAGCTCACAGATACGCAGTATTTT.